The rows below give T cell receptor beta chains drawn from one sample of a study of cytomegalovirus exposure and HLA in healthy donors. Only in-frame clones appear in the TCRdb table, and some are missing; sequencing was by immunoSEQ multiplex PCR. The sample yields some 180,000 clones, more than 65% seen once. Sample: PBMCs. The receptor source for this set is a woman in her 30s in good health and CMV-seropositive. CDR3s include the opening cysteine and the closing phenylalanine or tryptophan. A D gene is named only where the DNA matches it firmly.

-,TRBJ2-2,12,TRBV27,CASSQGPGELFF
-,TRBJ2-5,16,TRBV11-3,CASSPRGRGDQETQYF
TRBD1,TRBJ2-3,18,TRBV6-1,CASSASYSAGTGGNTQYF
-,TRBJ2-7,14,TRBV18,CASSPKGDTYEQYF
-,TRBJ1-3,13,TRBV27,CASRGLSGNTIYF
TRBD1,TRBJ2-3,15,TRBV5-6,CASSLWGQGVDTQYF
-,TRBJ2-1,15,TRBV7-9,CASSLAGLSYNEQFF
TRBD2,TRBJ2-5,14,TRBV28,CASRGLAGEETQYF
-,TRBJ2-7,15,TRBV4-2,CASSQQEGVTYEQYF
-,TRBJ1-2,15,TRBV5-1,CASSLWDAGDHGYTF
TRBD1,TRBJ2-7,15,TRBV28,CASSLFGTDAYEQYF
-,TRBJ1-1,15,TRBV7-3,CASSLMPGRNTEAFF
-,TRBJ2-7,13,TRBV5-1,CASSRGGSYEQYF
-,TRBJ2-1,15,TRBV7-2,CASSFNQGSDNEQFF
-,TRBJ2-5,15,TRBV9,CASSKDGDAPETQYF
-,TRBJ1-2,14,TRBV29-1,CSVEGRRGSDGYTF
-,TRBJ1-6,14,TRBV4-3,CASSQETGPWPLHF
-,TRBJ1-1,12,TRBV29-1,CSVDTGSTEAFF
TRBD1,TRBJ1-5,14,TRBV6-1,CASTLGGAQKPQHF
-,TRBJ2-3,16,TRBV6-1,CASSESLAGGGDTQYF
-,TRBJ1-4,15,TRBV5-1,CASSTDGATNEKLFF
TRBD1,TRBJ1-2,14,TRBV15,CATSSDRDGYGYTF
-,TRBJ1-2,14,TRBV19,CASSQRGVPYGYTF
-,TRBJ2-7,16,TRBV18,CASSRYRDMSPYEQYF
TRBD1,TRBJ2-1,15,TRBV11-2,CASSLARDRDNEQFF
-,TRBJ2-1,20,TRBV27,CASSSRFAPGDSLSYNEQFF
TRBD1,TRBJ1-1,14,TRBV7-9,CASSFSQGEPLAFF
-,TRBJ2-2,16,TRBV15,CATSRRKKGQSGELFF
TRBD1,TRBJ1-6,14,TRBV5-1,CASSGGTGNSPLHF
-,TRBJ1-5,15,TRBV5-5,CASSQGPTEEQPQHF
TRBD2,TRBJ2-1,19,TRBV4-3,CASSQDGWRGGTSYNEQFF
-,TRBJ1-4,14,TRBV5-1,CASSLGEVGEKLFF
-,TRBJ1-2,15,TRBV7-9,CASSPGAGYVYGYTF
TRBD1,TRBJ2-7,14,TRBV6-5,CASSTRQGGYEQYF
TRBD2,TRBJ2-2,16,TRBV5-4,CASTPSGGLNTGELFF
-,TRBJ1-1,13,TRBV4-1,CASSQDRRGEAFF
-,TRBJ2-3,14,TRBV7-2,CASSFQRATDTQYF
-,-,12,TRBV5-5,CASSRWAYEQYF